This record looks at one TCR beta chain sequence and its context. These data originate in a study of control samples from healthy donors and cancer patients. The germline gives CDR1 SGHNT, CDR2 YYREEE (reference sequence). The trim removed 1 base at V and 4 bases at J, leaving 3 bases unmatched. The CDR3 runs 14 residues. Using immunoSEQ multiplex PCR, the repertoire was profiled, and TCRdb retains in-frame clones only, with some absent. Here the sample spans approximately 70,000 clones, 83% being singletons. The rearrangement joins TRBV5-4 to TRBJ2-3; 7 positions agree with TRBD2. Specimen: blood. The receptor was derived from a man between 60 and 70 years old in good health. The CDR3 protein is CASSLRGESDTQYF. The CDR3 bases are TGTGCCAGCAGCTTGCGGGGGGAGTCAGATACGCAGTATTTT.